One sample yielded the 9 T cell receptor beta chains listed below, sequenced in a study of blood T cell repertoires in COVID-19. Assay used: immunoSEQ multiplex PCR; TCRdb lists only in-frame clones, some missing. Counted here are 55,000 to 75,000 clones, approximately 90% occurring once; the ten biggest clones make up around 9%. The sequencing sample was made of peripheral blood. These receptors came from a human donor in a cohort sampled during active COVID-19.

This clone occurred once. The J gene is TRBJ2-7, the V gene TRBV7-6; possibly TRBD1 for D (8 bases). Looked up from germline, CDR1 is SGHVS and CDR2 is FNYEAQ. The CDR3 is made up of 14 amino acids. Trimming cost V 5 bases and J 9 bases, with 20 bases left between them. The CDR3 here is CASSPTRGDRLQYF. Here the CDR3 DNA reads TGTGCCAGCAGCCCTACCCGGGGGGACAGGCTGCAGTACTTC.

The CDR3 DNA reads as TGTGCCACCAGTACGAGACGCCAAACCCGGGACAGACCCTACGAGCAGTACTTC. This sequence encodes CATSTRRQTRDRPYEQYF. The chain employs TRBV24-1 and TRBJ2-7; 7 bases fit TRBD1. V trimming: 6 bases; J trimming: 2 bases; junction bases outside the gene matches: 18. Germline assignment: CDR1 KGHDR and CDR2 SFDVKD. The CDR3 loop spans 18 amino acids.

This chain connects TRBV30 to TRBJ1-2, with 9 bases aligning to TRBD1. The CDR3 is made up of 13 amino acids. V trimming: 3 bases; J trimming: 4 bases; junction bases outside the gene matches: 3. Germline lookup yields CDR1 GTSNPN and CDR2 SVGIG (reference sequence). In DNA, the CDR3 is TGTGCCTGGAGGAAACAGGGGGCCTATGGCTACACCTTC. Encoded protein: CAWRKQGAYGYTF.

V and J are TRBV19 and TRBJ1-2; D remains unclear. V lost 5 bases to trimming and J lost 2 bases, with 15 bases between them. Germline-derived CDR1 and CDR2 are LNHDA and SQIVND (reference sequence). The CDR3 length is 15 residues. CDR3: CASSFGLARNYGYTF. The DNA of the CDR3 is TGTGCCAGTAGTTTTGGCCTAGCTAGGAACTATGGCTACACCTTC.

The gene calls are TRBV11-2 and TRBJ2-7, with 12 bases identical to TRBD1. The germline gives CDR1 SGHAT, CDR2 FQNNGV. This CDR3 has 19 amino acids. J gave up 0 bases and V 5 bases, and 14 bases lay outside the gene matches. The CDR3 bases are TGTGCCAGCAGCAGAACCGGGACAGGGGGCCCCGTTTTCTCCTACGAGCAGTACTTC. It encodes CASSRTGTGGPVFSYEQYF.

This clone was observed a single time. The CDR3 sequence is CASSIIRTANTEAFF. The CDR3 DNA reads TGTGCCAGCAGTATTATACGGACAGCTAACACTGAAGCTTTCTTT. The chain carries TRBV2 and TRBJ1-1, with a possible D match to TRBD1 (6 bases). Germline V gives CDR1 SNHLY, CDR2 FYNNEI. Trimming took off 5 bases at V and 2 bases at J, with 15 bases between the two ends. The CDR3 consists of 15 residues.

The gene calls are TRBV2 and TRBJ1-1; D call uncertain. V was pared by 6 bases and J by 2 bases, with 13 bases between. CDR1 is SNHLY, CDR2 FYNNEI, per germline. The CDR3 runs to 14 residues. The chain's CDR3 is CASRTGSTNTEAFF. CDR3 DNA sequence: TGTGCCAGCAGGACTGGGTCGACCAACACTGAAGCTTTCTTT.

V is TRBV5-6 and J is TRBJ1-5; no firm D call. Germline V lookup: CDR1 SGHDT, CDR2 YYEEEE. There are 16 residues in the CDR3. V lost 1 base to trimming and J lost 5 bases, with 16 bases between them. The CDR3 region is CASSLFHESEYQPQHF. The CDR3 bases are TGTGCCAGCAGCTTGTTTCATGAGTCTGAGTATCAGCCCCAGCATTTT.

The J gene is TRBJ1-2, the V gene TRBV12-3 or TRBV12-4, with a tentative D call TRBD1 (6 bases). This CDR3 is 13 amino acids long. The V gene lost 6 bases and the J gene lost 4 bases, with 12 bases spanning the gap. As DNA, the CDR3 is TGTGCCAGCAGCCGACAGGCGGCCTATGGCTACACCTTC. Residues: CASSRQAAYGYTF.